This is a list of T cell receptor beta chains from one sample in a study of OX40 agonist ivuxolimab in advanced cancers. Sequencing was performed with immunoSEQ multiplex PCR; in TCRdb, only in-frame clones are kept and a portion is missing. Among approximately 51,000 clones listed, around 77% were seen once. The sequences come from CD4+ or CD8+ T cells sorted from blood, collected in a trial of the OX40 agonist ivuxolimab. These receptors came from an adult with an advanced solid tumor such as melanoma, head and neck, liver or kidney cancer. Both conserved end residues are part of each CDR3. Fields, in order: J gene, V gene, CDR3 protein.

j_call: TRBJ2-7
v_call: TRBV18
cdr3_aa: CASSPRRERGVEQYF

j_call: TRBJ1-3
v_call: TRBV2
cdr3_aa: CARERQDSGNTIYF

j_call: TRBJ1-5
v_call: TRBV28
cdr3_aa: CASSPGGTSYQPQHF

j_call: TRBJ1-5
v_call: TRBV28
cdr3_aa: CASSWTGSQPQHF

j_call: TRBJ1-5
v_call: TRBV6-1
cdr3_aa: CASSGTTGGPQHF

j_call: TRBJ1-5
v_call: TRBV6-5
cdr3_aa: CASSYGGNQPQHF

j_call: TRBJ1-5
v_call: TRBV5-6
cdr3_aa: CASSLFSRGNQPQHF

j_call: TRBJ2-7
v_call: TRBV19
cdr3_aa: CASAPGGVVDEQYF

j_call: TRBJ1-2
v_call: TRBV6-5
cdr3_aa: CASSRQGRDYGYTF

j_call: TRBJ1-3
v_call: TRBV4-2
cdr3_aa: CASSQDLVWGSGNTIYF

j_call: TRBJ2-1
v_call: TRBV19
cdr3_aa: CASSPRLAGNYNEQFF

j_call: TRBJ2-3
v_call: TRBV4-1
cdr3_aa: CASSLLGLAGVVTDTQYF

j_call: TRBJ2-1
v_call: TRBV6-6
cdr3_aa: CASNDILANEQFF

j_call: TRBJ2-1
v_call: TRBV11-3
cdr3_aa: CASSLDHSGTSSYNEQFF

j_call: TRBJ1-1
v_call: TRBV14
cdr3_aa: CASSQDVWDTEAFF

j_call: TRBJ1-5
v_call: TRBV11-1
cdr3_aa: CASSLGTGDQPQHF

j_call: TRBJ1-2
v_call: TRBV19
cdr3_aa: CASSIATGTDYGYTF

j_call: TRBJ2-1
v_call: TRBV9
cdr3_aa: CASSPRLAGAYNEQFF

j_call: TRBJ2-1
v_call: TRBV5-1
cdr3_aa: CASSLVSGAYNEQFF

j_call: TRBJ2-1
v_call: TRBV7-9
cdr3_aa: CASSKRRGDSYNEQFF

j_call: TRBJ2-7
v_call: TRBV5-1
cdr3_aa: CASSLVVAGEAYF

j_call: TRBJ2-1
v_call: TRBV7-7
cdr3_aa: CASSLLSGGGNNEQFF